These 8 T cell receptor beta chains were all obtained from the same sample, sequenced in a study of response to subunit inactivated influenza vaccine. TCRdb reprocessed the RT-PCR reads with MiXCR, giving one entry per CDR3 protein. Among roughly 780,000 distinct CDR3 sequences listed, roughly 18% were seen once. Specimen: PBMCs from blood, collected more than 4 days after vaccination. Every receptor here comes from a man aged 45-65 years who received an inactivated influenza vaccine.

In the case of this clonotype: A much larger clonotype is one base distant, so this may be a read error. This rearrangement joins TRBV28 to TRBJ1-4; TRBD1 aligns across 7 bases. The CDR3 runs 15 residues. Per the germline V gene, CDR1 is MDHEN and CDR2 is SYDVKM. Trimming cost V 5 bases and J 11 bases; bases outside gene matches: 14. The CDR3 region is CASSPATGPVDKLFF. CDR3 sequence (DNA): TGTGCCAGCAGTCCGGCGACAGGGCCGGTAGATAAACTGTTTTTT.

This clonotype was found a few times. This chain joins TRBV30 and TRBJ2-7; no reliable D call. Germline CDR1 reads GTSNPN; CDR2 reads SVGIG (reference sequence). The CDR3 has 14 residues. V gave up 0 bases and J gave up 2 bases, with 11 bases separating them. The CDR3 bases are TGTGCCTGGAGTGTCCTCCCTAAGCCCTACGAGCAGTACTTC. Protein product: CAWSVLPKPYEQYF.

This clonotype appeared a few times. This chain joins TRBV7-3 and TRBJ1-5, with a tentative D call TRBD1 (6 bases). Germline-derived CDR1 and CDR2 are SGHTA and FQGTGA. The CDR3 has 17 amino acids. The V end lost 4 bases, the J end lost 3 bases, and 19 bases lay between the germline ends. CDR3 sequence: CASSSHLPGQHNQPQHF. The CDR3 DNA reads as TGTGCCAGCAGCTCCCACCTCCCCGGACAGCACAATCAGCCCCAGCATTTT.

This chain joins TRBV20-1 and TRBJ2-1; 11 bases are shared with TRBD2. From germline, CDR1 is DFQATT and CDR2 SNEGSKA (reference sequence). The V segment lost 5 bases and the J segment 7 bases; nucleotides outside the gene matches: 7. The CDR3 is 14 residues long. CDR3 nucleotide sequence: TGCAGTGCTTTCCGACTAGCGGGGTTTAATGAGCAGTTCTTC. Translation gives CSAFRLAGFNEQFF.

This clonotype was observed a few times. V and J are TRBV20-1 and TRBJ2-7; TRBD1 matches 7 bases. Germline V CDR1 and CDR2: DFQATT, SNEGSKA (reference sequence). V trimming: 4 bases; J trimming: 5 bases; junction bases outside the gene matches: 8. The CDR3 runs 13 residues. The CDR3 coding sequence is TGCAGTGCTAACCAGGGGGTCAGGGACGAGCAGTACTTC. Encoded protein: CSANQGVRDEQYF.

This clonotype was observed a handful of times. The chain is built from TRBV7-2 and TRBJ2-5; D gene ambiguous. Germline V gene data show CDR1 as SGHTA and CDR2 as FQGNSA. Trimming took off 5 bases at V and 5 bases at J, with 18 bases between the two ends. There are 15 residues in the CDR3. The CDR3 region is CASSQGVFRTETQYF. The CDR3 DNA follows: TGTGCCAGCAGCCAAGGAGTATTCCGGACGGAGACCCAGTACTTC.

The J gene is TRBJ2-1, the V gene TRBV25-1; D is uncertain. Looked up from germline, CDR1 is MGHDK and CDR2 is SYGVNS. The V gene lost 0 bases and the J gene lost 1 base, with 10 bases spanning the gap. CDR3 length: 16 residues. The CDR3: CASSEYSLRSYNEQFF. CDR3 DNA sequence: TGTGCCAGCAGTGAATATTCGCTTCGATCCTACAATGAGCAGTTCTTC.

This clonotype was observed a few times. The chain recombines TRBV9 with TRBJ2-1; 7 bases are shared with TRBD1. CDR1 SGDLS and CDR2 YYNGEE come from the germline V gene. The J segment lost 6 bases and the V segment lost 0 bases, leaving 6 bases of the junction unmatched. The CDR3 sequence is 15 residues long. The CDR3 nucleotides read TGTGCCAGCAGCGTAGAGGGCAACAGGGGCAATGAGCAGTTCTTC. It codes for CASSVEGNRGNEQFF.